A single sample is the source of the 15 T cell receptor beta chains below, sequenced in a study of cytomegalovirus exposure and HLA in healthy donors. This PCR relied on a set of 60 Vbeta primers and 13 Jbeta primers. TCRdb's copy holds only in-frame clones and misses some; the assay was immunoSEQ multiplex PCR. The sample contains about 68,000 clones, approximately 80% of which appear only once. The material sequenced was PBMCs. The origin of the receptors is a human donor in good health.

This chain uses TRBV5-6 with TRBJ2-3; 9 bases align to TRBD2. This CDR3 is 16 amino acids long. The trim removed 4 bases at V and 2 bases at J, leaving 8 bases unmatched. Germline V gene lookup returns CDR1 SGHDT and CDR2 YYEEEE. The CDR3 DNA reads as TGTGCCAGCAGCCCTTCCGGGACTAGCCACACAGATACGCAGTATTTT. This encodes CASSPSGTSHTDTQYF.

The genes are TRBV30 and TRBJ2-2, with TRBD2 identical over 15 bases. CDR1 and CDR2 from the germline V gene are GTSNPN and SVGIG (reference sequence). The length of the CDR3 is 18 residues. V trimming: 2 bases; J trimming: 2 bases; junction bases outside the gene matches: 6. The CDR3 loop reads CAWSMGLAGGPNTGELFF. In DNA form, the CDR3 reads TGTGCCTGGAGTATGGGACTAGCGGGGGGACCAAACACCGGGGAGCTGTTTTTT.

V and J are TRBV2 and TRBJ1-6; 8 bases line up with TRBD1. V was pared by 1 base and J by 18 bases, with 5 bases of the junction left unmatched. Per the germline V gene, CDR1 is SNHLY and CDR2 is FYNNEI. The length of the CDR3 is 12 residues. CDR3 coding DNA: TGTGCCAGCAGTGAAGTCGGTACAGGGGGCCACTTT. Its protein is CASSEVGTGGHF.

The V call is TRBV27, the J call TRBJ2-3; D might be TRBD1 (6 bases). V shed 8 bases and J shed 5 bases, with 14 bases lying between them. CDR1 and CDR2 from the germline V gene are MNHEY and SMNVEV (reference sequence). This CDR3 is built from 13 residues. CDR3 in amino acids: CASRTGSRDTQYF. CDR3 bases: TGTGCCAGCCGAACAGGGTCGCGAGATACGCAGTATTTT.

The chain is built from TRBV14 and TRBJ2-7; 9 bases match TRBD2. The V gene end was trimmed by 4 bases and the J gene end by 0 bases; junction bases not matched to a gene: 4. Germline CDR1 and CDR2: SGHDN and FVKESK. The CDR3 sequence is 15 residues long. CDR3 in amino acids: CASSRGGGGSYEQYF. The CDR3 bases are TGTGCCAGCAGCCGTGGCGGGGGGGGCTCCTACGAGCAGTACTTC.

The chain employs TRBV21-1 and TRBJ1-5. TRBV21-1 is flagged as a pseudogene. The CDR3 totals 16 residues. In nucleotides, the CDR3 is TGTGCCAGCAGCAATAGTTTGGGGAGGGCCGGTCAGCCCCAGCATTTT. Translation: CASSNSLGRAGQPQHF.

The chain employs TRBV21-1 and TRBJ2-3; TRBD1, the table's D call, was not compared with the DNA. TRBV21-1 is a pseudogene locus. The CDR3 loop spans 16 amino acids. The CDR3, as DNA: TGTGCCAGCAGCACCGACCCCAGGGGGGTCACAGATACGCAGTATTTT. Its translation: CASSTDPRGVTDTQYF.

The rearrangement uses TRBV27 and TRBJ2-7; D possibly corresponds to TRBD1 (6 bases). V lost 2 bases, J lost 4 bases, and 12 bases lay in between. The CDR3 length is 14 residues. Looked up from germline, CDR1 is MNHEY and CDR2 is SMNVEV (reference sequence). The DNA for the CDR3 is TGTGCCAGCAGTTTAGTACAGGGTATATACGAGCAGTACTTC. Protein product: CASSLVQGIYEQYF.

The chain is built from TRBV5-1 and TRBJ1-2; D perhaps matches TRBD1 (6 bases). Trimming removed 0 bases from V and 7 bases from J, with 13 bases in between. The CDR3 runs to 14 residues. Germline-derived CDR1 and CDR2 are SGHRS and YFSETQ. CDR3 residues: CASSLDRADRGYTF. The CDR3, as DNA: TGCGCCAGCAGCTTGGACAGGGCGGACCGTGGCTACACCTTC.

The chain couples TRBV6-1 to TRBJ1-1, with D perhaps TRBD1 (6 bases). Trimming stripped 8 bases from V and 5 bases from J, with 15 bases between. The CDR3 contains 13 residues. Per the germline V gene, CDR1 is MNHNS and CDR2 is SASEGT. The CDR3: CASSLQGRTEAFF. For the CDR3, the DNA is TGTGCCAGCTCTTTACAGGGTAGAACTGAAGCTTTCTTT.

The rearrangement uses TRBV5-1 and TRBJ2-2; the D is unclear. The CDR3 is 15 residues long. Germline V gene lookup returns CDR1 SGHRS and CDR2 YFSETQ. V lost 4 bases and J lost 5, with 15 bases in between. CDR3 protein: CASSPAPPLTGELFF. DNA of the CDR3: TGCGCCAGCAGCCCTGCACCCCCACTTACCGGGGAGCTGTTTTTT.

The gene calls are TRBV5-1 and TRBJ2-7; TRBD1 matches at 7 bases. J gave up 3 bases and V 5 bases, and 11 bases lay outside the gene matches. The CDR3 spans 15 residues. In germline, CDR1 is SGHRS, CDR2 YFSETQ. Here the CDR3 reads CASSREGAQYYEQYF. As DNA, the CDR3 is TGCGCCAGCAGTCGTGAGGGGGCGCAGTACTACGAGCAGTACTTC.

The chain carries TRBV5-1 and TRBJ1-2; 8 bases are a match to TRBD1. Per the germline V gene, CDR1 is SGHRS and CDR2 is YFSETQ. This CDR3 is 15 amino acids long. The ends lost 0 bases at V and 6 bases at J; junction bases unmatched: 7. The CDR3: CASSLVGRGLDGYTF. The CDR3 nucleotides are TGCGCCAGCAGCTTGGTGGGCAGGGGGCTTGATGGCTACACCTTC. The variable domain in full, with the rest retrieved from reference TRBV5-1 and TRBJ1-2, is KAGVTQTPRYLIKTRGQQVTLSCSPISGHRSVSWYQQTPGQGLQFLFEYFSETQRNKGNFPGRFSGRQFSNSRSEMNVSTLELGDSALYLCASSLVGRGLDGYTFGSGTRLTVV.

This sequence joins TRBV6-1 and TRBJ2-3; tentatively, D is TRBD1 (6 bases). Germline CDR1 reads MNHNS; CDR2 reads SASEGT. With 2 bases removed from V and 1 base from J, the gap between germline ends came to 10 bases. This CDR3 comprises 15 residues. The CDR3 sequence: CASSEQGIRTDTQYF. Here the CDR3 DNA reads TGTGCCAGCAGTGAACAGGGGATTCGCACAGATACGCAGTATTTT.

The chain carries TRBV5-1 and TRBJ2-2; tentative D call: TRBD2 (5 bases). Trimming cost V 4 bases and J 5 bases, with 12 bases left between them. The CDR3 extends over 14 amino acids. Germline V gene sequence: CDR1 SGHRS, CDR2 YFSETQ. The DNA of the CDR3 is TGCGCCAGCAGCCAAAGCGGCGGTACCGGGGAGCTGTTTTTT. Protein sequence: CASSQSGGTGELFF.